The 16 T cell receptor beta chains presented below share a single source sample, sequenced in a study of T cells in Graves' hyperthyroidism and ophthalmopathy. The CDR3 regions of TCR beta were amplified from RNA transcripts. During a first-round RT-PCR of the TCR CDR3, the HTBI primer set was used. TCRdb reprocessed the multiplex PCR reads via MiXCR and lists one record per CDR3 protein. The sample lists some 500,000 distinct CDR3 sequences; approximately 25% were seen once. The source material was blood. Source of these receptors: a woman aged 30 to 39 with Graves' ophthalmopathy.

There are many counts of this clonotype. This sequence joins TRBV19 and TRBJ1-1, with no clear D. The CDR3 runs 14 residues. Trimming shortened V by 3 bases and J by 5 bases, and 13 bases separated the two germline ends. Germline V gene data show CDR1 as LNHDA and CDR2 as SQIVND (reference sequence). Here the CDR3 DNA reads TGTGCCAGTAGTATTTGGACGGGGAGGACTGAAGCTTTCTTT. This encodes CASSIWTGRTEAFF.

This clonotype was counted only a few times. The germline gene is not matched at one end of the junction; a read error may be the cause. The chain has TRBV7-9 and TRBJ1-5; D possibly corresponds to TRBD1 (6 bases). The CDR3 is 14 residues long. Germline CDR1 SEHNR, CDR2 FQNEAQ (reference sequence). CDR3 in DNA: TGTGCCAGCAGCTTAAGGGGGAGCACTCAGCCCCAGCATTTT. Encoded protein: CASSLRGSTQPQHF.

V and J are TRBV7-2 and TRBJ2-2; weak D call: TRBD1 (6 bases). V was pared by 7 bases and J by 4 bases, with 13 bases between. The CDR3 has 14 residues. Germline CDR1 reads SGHTA; CDR2 reads FQGNSA. This chain's CDR3 is CASTSRGGTGELFF. In DNA, the CDR3 is TGTGCCAGCACCTCTAGAGGGGGCACCGGGGAGCTGTTTTTT.

V gene TRBV5-1 combines with J gene TRBJ1-3, with D hard to call. The CDR3 loop spans 15 amino acids. Germline assignment: CDR1 SGHRS and CDR2 YFSETQ. V was cut by 4 bases and J by 2 bases, with 13 bases left in between. CDR3 sequence (DNA): TGCGCCAGCAGCCTCCGGACCGCGACTGGAAACACCATATATTTT. Translated, it gives CASSLRTATGNTIYF.

This clonotype was seen a handful of times. The chain couples TRBV19 to TRBJ2-5; weak D call: TRBD2 (7 bases). The ends were cut back, 5 bases at V and 3 bases at J, with 19 bases in the middle. In germline, CDR1 is LNHDA, CDR2 SQIVND (reference sequence). The CDR3 has 16 residues. CDR3 DNA sequence: TGTGCCAGTAGTTGGCGCGCGGGGGCAAGGGAAGAGACCCAGTACTTC. It codes for CASSWRAGAREETQYF.

This clonotype was detected many times. The chain has TRBV11-2 and TRBJ2-5, with D tentatively TRBD1 or TRBD2 (6 bases each). The CDR3 loop spans 15 amino acids. Germline CDR1 reads SGHAT; CDR2 reads FQNNGV. Trimming took off 1 base at V and 0 bases at J, with 9 bases between the two ends. CDR3 DNA sequence: TGTGCCAGCAGCTTAGGGAGGGGGAACCAAGAGACCCAGTACTTC. Residues: CASSLGRGNQETQYF.

This clonotype has a handful of counts. The chain has TRBV20-1 and TRBJ1-2, with D hard to call. The CDR3 length is 14 residues. The germline gives CDR1 DFQATT, CDR2 SNEGSKA (reference sequence). Trimming pared 0 bases from V and 2 bases from J, leaving 10 bases between. CDR3 loop: CSARDAVANYGYTF. The CDR3 region has the DNA TGCAGTGCTAGAGATGCAGTGGCCAACTATGGCTACACCTTC.

The table lists this clonotype with a few counts. The chain uses TRBV12-3 or TRBV12-4 and TRBJ1-2; tentatively, D is TRBD1 (5 bases). Deletions cut 8 bases from V and 6 bases from J, with 10 bases between. The CDR3 has 11 amino acids. The DNA for the CDR3 is TGTGCCAGCGGGGGGGGGAATGGCTACACCTTC. It codes for CASGGGNGYTF.

This clonotype was counted once. Since a much larger clone is just one base distant, this may be a read error. This chain links TRBV19 with TRBJ2-4; D might be TRBD2 (6 bases). The CDR3 consists of 14 residues. The germline V gene has CDR1 LNHDA and CDR2 SQIVND (reference sequence). As DNA, the CDR3 is TGTGCCACGGCCGGGGGAAGGGGCAAAAACGTTCAGTACTTC. It translates to CATAGGRGKNVQYF.

The genes are TRBV5-1 and TRBJ2-7, with a weak D call TRBD2 (6 bases). Germline V gene lookup returns CDR1 SGHRS and CDR2 YFSETQ. V was trimmed by 0 bases and J by 7 bases, leaving 17 bases between them. This CDR3 has 15 residues. CDR3 in DNA: TGCGCCAGCAGCTTGGCCCAAGGAGGGTACGGGGAGCAGTACTTC. This translates into CASSLAQGGYGEQYF.

The gene calls are TRBV3-1 and TRBJ2-5; 9 bases fit TRBD1. The CDR3 is 15 residues long. After removal of 1 base from V and 5 bases from J, the junction contained 5 bases not matched to a gene. Per the germline V gene, CDR1 is LGHDT and CDR2 is YNNKEL (reference sequence). The DNA for the CDR3 is TGTGCCAGCAGCCAAGGGACAGGGGAGTTCGAGACCCAGTACTTC. Translated: CASSQGTGEFETQYF.

At least ten counts were recorded for this clonotype. The CDR3 loop reads CAAGLAGEETQYF. As DNA, the CDR3 is TGTGCCGCGGGACTAGCGGGGGAAGAGACCCAGTACTTC. The chain is built from TRBV10-3 and TRBJ2-5; 14 nucleotides agree with TRBD2. Germline loops: CDR1 ENHRY, CDR2 SYGVKD. The V and J ends lost 11 bases and 3 bases, in that order; junction bases with no gene match: 2. CDR3 length: 13 residues.

The V gene is TRBV30, the J gene TRBJ2-7, with D possibly being TRBD1 (6 bases). The germline gives CDR1 GTSNPN, CDR2 SVGIG (reference sequence). V gave up 3 bases and J gave up 4 bases, with 10 bases separating them. The CDR3 totals 12 residues. The CDR3 is CAWRDRKYEQYF. The CDR3 DNA sequence: TGTGCCTGGAGGGACAGAAAATACGAGCAGTACTTC.

Many counts were recorded for this clonotype. This chain links TRBV24-1 with TRBJ1-5; TRBD1 aligns across 8 bases. The CDR3 has 15 amino acids. V shed 7 bases and J 4 bases; nucleotides not matched to a gene: 8. Germline V gene lookup returns CDR1 KGHDR and CDR2 SFDVKD. CDR3 residues: CATSDGQGRNQPQHF. The DNA for the CDR3 is TGTGCCACCAGCGATGGACAGGGCAGGAATCAGCCCCAGCATTTT.

The rearrangement links TRBV6-1 to TRBJ2-5, with a tentative D call TRBD2 (5 bases). The V end was cut by 5 bases, the J end by 7 bases, with 14 bases between. The CDR3 extends over 13 amino acids. Germline CDR1 and CDR2: MNHNS and SASEGT. CDR3 in amino acids: CASSPDSMGTQYF. Here the CDR3 DNA reads TGTGCCAGCAGTCCGGACTCGATGGGGACCCAGTACTTC.

This clonotype has a count of ten or more. The chain uses TRBV19 and TRBJ1-2, with D unclear. CDR1 is LNHDA and CDR2 is SQIVND in the germline V gene (reference sequence). The ends were cut back, 3 bases at V and 2 bases at J, with 7 bases in the middle. The CDR3 totals 13 residues. The CDR3 DNA reads as TGTGCCAGTAGTATCAGCGGGAACTATGGCTACACCTTC. This gives the protein CASSISGNYGYTF.